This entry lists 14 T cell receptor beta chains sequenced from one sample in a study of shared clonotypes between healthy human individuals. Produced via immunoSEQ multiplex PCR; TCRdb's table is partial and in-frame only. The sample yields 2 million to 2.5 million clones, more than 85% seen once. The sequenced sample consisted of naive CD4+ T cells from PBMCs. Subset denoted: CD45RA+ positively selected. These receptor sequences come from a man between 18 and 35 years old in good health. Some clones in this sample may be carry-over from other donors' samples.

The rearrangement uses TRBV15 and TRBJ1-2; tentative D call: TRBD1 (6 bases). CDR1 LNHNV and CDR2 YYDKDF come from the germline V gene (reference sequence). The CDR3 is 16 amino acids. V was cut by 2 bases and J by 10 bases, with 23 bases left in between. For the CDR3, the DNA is TGTGCCACCAGCAGACCTCTTCTACACCGACAGGCCACCTACACCTTC. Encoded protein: CATSRPLLHRQATYTF.

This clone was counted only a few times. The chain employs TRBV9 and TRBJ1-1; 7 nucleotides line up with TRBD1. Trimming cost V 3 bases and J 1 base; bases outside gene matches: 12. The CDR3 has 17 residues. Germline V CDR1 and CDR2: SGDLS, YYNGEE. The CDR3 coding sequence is TGTGCCAGCAGCGGACCCGGACAGGATCGGGCGAACACTGAAGCTTTCTTT. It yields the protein CASSGPGQDRANTEAFF.

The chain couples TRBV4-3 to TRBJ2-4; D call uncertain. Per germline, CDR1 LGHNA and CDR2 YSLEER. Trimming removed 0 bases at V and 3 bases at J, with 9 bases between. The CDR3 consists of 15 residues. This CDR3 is CASSQDRVGKNIQYF. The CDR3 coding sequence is TGCGCCAGCAGCCAAGATCGGGTTGGCAAAAACATTCAGTACTTC.

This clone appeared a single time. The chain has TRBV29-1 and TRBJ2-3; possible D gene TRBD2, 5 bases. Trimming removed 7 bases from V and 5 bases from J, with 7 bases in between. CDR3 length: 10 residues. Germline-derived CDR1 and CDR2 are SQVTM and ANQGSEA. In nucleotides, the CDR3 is TGCAGCGCCGGGGTAGATACGCAGTATTTT. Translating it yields CSAGVDTQYF.

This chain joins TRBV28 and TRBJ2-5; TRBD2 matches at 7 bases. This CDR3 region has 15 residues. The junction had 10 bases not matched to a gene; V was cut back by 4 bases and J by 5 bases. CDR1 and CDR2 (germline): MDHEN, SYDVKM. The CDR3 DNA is TGTGCCAGCAGTTCGGGAGGCTCCCGGCAGGAGACCCAGTACTTC. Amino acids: CASSSGGSRQETQYF.

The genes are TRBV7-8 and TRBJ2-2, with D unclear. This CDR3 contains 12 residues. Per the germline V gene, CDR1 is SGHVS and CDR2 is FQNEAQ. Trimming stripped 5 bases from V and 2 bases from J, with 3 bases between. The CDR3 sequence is CASSENTGELFF. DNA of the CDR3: TGTGCCAGCAGCGAAAACACCGGGGAGCTGTTTTTT. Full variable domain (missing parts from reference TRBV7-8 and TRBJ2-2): GAGVSQSPRYKVAKRGQDVALRCDPISGHVSLFWYQQALGQGPEFLTYFQNEAQLDKSGLPSDRFFAERPEGSVSTLKIQRTQQEDSAVYLCASSENTGELFFGEGSRLTVL.

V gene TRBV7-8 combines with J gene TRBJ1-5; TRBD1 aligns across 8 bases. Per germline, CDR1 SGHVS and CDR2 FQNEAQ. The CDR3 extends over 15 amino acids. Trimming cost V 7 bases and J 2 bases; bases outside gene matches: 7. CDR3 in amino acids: CASNADRGGNQPQHF. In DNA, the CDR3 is TGTGCCAGCAACGCCGACAGGGGAGGCAATCAGCCCCAGCATTTT.

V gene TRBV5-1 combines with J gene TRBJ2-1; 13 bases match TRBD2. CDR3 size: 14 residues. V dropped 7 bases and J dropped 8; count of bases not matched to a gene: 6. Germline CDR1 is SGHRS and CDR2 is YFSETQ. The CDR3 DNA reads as TGCGCCAGCCGTAGGACTAGCGGGAGTGATGAGCAGTTCTTC. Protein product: CASRRTSGSDEQFF.

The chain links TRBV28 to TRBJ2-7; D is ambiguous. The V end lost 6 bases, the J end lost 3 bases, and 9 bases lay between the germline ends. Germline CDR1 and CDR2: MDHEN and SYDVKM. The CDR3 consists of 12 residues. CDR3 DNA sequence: TGTGCCAGCAGCCTCCCTTTCTACGAGCAGTACTTC. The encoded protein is CASSLPFYEQYF.

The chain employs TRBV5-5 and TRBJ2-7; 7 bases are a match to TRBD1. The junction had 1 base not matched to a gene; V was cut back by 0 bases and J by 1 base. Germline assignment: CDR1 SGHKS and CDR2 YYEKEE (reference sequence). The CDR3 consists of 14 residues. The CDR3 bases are TGTGCCAGCAGCTTGGAGGGACAGTCCTACGAGCAGTACTTC. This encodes CASSLEGQSYEQYF. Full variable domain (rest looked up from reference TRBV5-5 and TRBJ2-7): DAGVTQSPTHLIKTRGQQVTLRCSPISGHKSVSWYQQVLGQGPQFIFQYYEKEERGRGNFPDRFSARQFPNYSSELNVNALLLGDSALYLCASSLEGQSYEQYFGPGTRLTVT.

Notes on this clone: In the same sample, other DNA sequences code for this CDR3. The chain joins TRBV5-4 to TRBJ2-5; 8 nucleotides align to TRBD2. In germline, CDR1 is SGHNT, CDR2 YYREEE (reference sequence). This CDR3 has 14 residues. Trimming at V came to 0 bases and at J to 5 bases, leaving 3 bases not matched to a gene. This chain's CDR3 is CASSLGPGGETQYF. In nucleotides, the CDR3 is TGTGCCAGCAGCTTGGGGCCGGGGGGGGAGACCCAGTACTTC. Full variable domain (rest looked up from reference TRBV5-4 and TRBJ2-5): ETGVTQSPTHLIKTRGQQVTLRCSSQSGHNTVSWYQQALGQGPQFIFQYYREEENGRGNFPPRFSGLQFPNYSSELNVNALELDDSALYLCASSLGPGGETQYFGPGTRLLVL.

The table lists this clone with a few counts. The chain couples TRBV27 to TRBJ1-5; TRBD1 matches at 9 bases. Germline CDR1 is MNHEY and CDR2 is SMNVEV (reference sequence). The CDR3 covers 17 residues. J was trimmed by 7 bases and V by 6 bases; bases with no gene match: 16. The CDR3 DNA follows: TGTGCCAGCAGACTGGGGGGCGGGACAGGGTCCAGGCAGCCCCAGCATTTT. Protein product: CASRLGGGTGSRQPQHF.

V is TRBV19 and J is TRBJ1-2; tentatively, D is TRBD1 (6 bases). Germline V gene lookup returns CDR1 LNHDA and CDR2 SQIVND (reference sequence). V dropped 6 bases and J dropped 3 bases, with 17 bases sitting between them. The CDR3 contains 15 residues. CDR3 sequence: CASRPIYRVDYGYTF. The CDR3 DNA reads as TGTGCCAGTAGGCCGATCTACAGGGTGGACTATGGCTACACCTTC.

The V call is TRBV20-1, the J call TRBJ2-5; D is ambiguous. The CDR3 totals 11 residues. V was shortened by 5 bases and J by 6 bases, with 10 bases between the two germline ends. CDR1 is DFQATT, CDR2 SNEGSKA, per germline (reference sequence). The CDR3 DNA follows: TGCAGTGCTGCGGATGGGAAGACCCAGTACTTC. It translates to CSAADGKTQYF.